This is a list of T cell receptor beta chains from one sample in a study of CD8 T cells in ankylosing spondylitis. One entry per CDR3 protein, called by TCRdb with MiXCR from the 5' RACE reads. This sample has 200,000 or so distinct CDR3 sequences, with about 18% found just once. The sequencing input was blood, either unsorted or a sorted T cell fraction (not recorded which). The receptors derive from a male donor aged 5-29 years with ankylosing spondylitis or in good health (not recorded which). Each CDR3 is given without its conserved first and last residue. The order of the fields is J gene, V gene, CDR3 protein.

>TRBJ1-4|TRBV20-1
SARMLQSNEKLF
>TRBJ2-7|TRBV7-2
ASSNQGGGHEQY
>TRBJ2-7|TRBV5-4
ASSLARERSYEQY
>TRBJ2-6|TRBV2
ASSTYWGGSGANVLT
>TRBJ1-5|TRBV3-1
ASSQVAGRDQPQH
>TRBJ2-5|TRBV7-3
ASSLSGRSETQY
>TRBJ2-1|TRBV7-2
ASSFLYNEQF
>TRBJ1-1|TRBV30
AWSAGPPEAF
>TRBJ1-1|TRBV20-1
SGASGTEAF
>TRBJ2-6|TRBV5-1
ASSLQGLKGSGANVLT
>TRBJ2-1|TRBV7-2
ASSSRGLVDEQF
>TRBJ2-2|TRBV3-1
ASSGWTGHTGELF
>TRBJ2-1|TRBV12-3/TRBV12-4
ASTPPANEQF
>TRBJ2-7|TRBV29-1
SVGTSGRVQY
>TRBJ1-4|TRBV6-4
ASSDYLSKVWNEKLF
>TRBJ2-3|TRBV24-1
ATSESPDTQY
>TRBJ1-2|TRBV5-6
ASSLSLGRNYGYT
>TRBJ2-2|TRBV20-1
SARKLADNTGELF
>TRBJ2-1|TRBV7-2
AGGAGTSGIHEQF
>TRBJ2-1|TRBV12-3/TRBV12-4
ASSFGDVTYNEQF
>TRBJ2-4|TRBV5-6
ASSTRQGRTFRY
>TRBJ2-5|TRBV7-9
ASRQGLAEETQY
>TRBJ2-3|TRBV6-1
ASSEVGEGTDTQY
>TRBJ2-1|TRBV28
ASSKLRGLEQF
>TRBJ2-1|TRBV12-3/TRBV12-4
ASRSHTGGNEQF
>TRBJ2-3|TRBV4-3
ASSLRPSDTQY
>TRBJ2-3|TRBV5-1
ASSLALSADTQY
>TRBJ2-1|TRBV5-1
ASSLAMWTSGHEQF
>TRBJ2-1|TRBV14
ASSPRTSDRLYEQF
>TRBJ2-7|TRBV5-4
ASSSPSREQY
>TRBJ2-1|TRBV7-9
ASSSLPLGAGVIDEQF
>TRBJ2-1|TRBV29-1
SVEGRQGVDEQF
>TRBJ2-3|TRBV4-3
ASSQTGLTDTQY
>TRBJ1-4|TRBV7-9
ASSKPDRGEKLF
>TRBJ2-5|TRBV5-1
ASSEVPRTYQETQY
>TRBJ2-4|TRBV4-3
ASSQDQEGWGNIQY
>TRBJ2-1|TRBV7-9
ASSLAYRADEQF
>TRBJ2-5|TRBV12-3/TRBV12-4
ASTLRGDFQETQY
>TRBJ2-1|TRBV9
ASSVDSMRDNEQF
>TRBJ2-1|TRBV3-1
ASSKGTTYNEQF
>TRBJ2-3|TRBV5-1
ASSLAGTSGFRTDTQY
>TRBJ2-7|TRBV28
ASSPPLTGLRGEQY
>TRBJ2-1|TRBV5-1
ASSPLAGGPDEQF
>TRBJ2-1|TRBV29-1
SVLGLAIEQF
>TRBJ2-1|TRBV20-1
SASPTSGRTHSYNEQF
>TRBJ2-2|TRBV12-3/TRBV12-4
ASRTGTATGELF
>TRBJ2-2|TRBV6-2/TRBV6-3
ASSYNSQGGELF
>TRBJ1-2|TRBV20-1
SAIPIRGGWGYT
>TRBJ2-7|TRBV29-1
SVQGLALPEQY